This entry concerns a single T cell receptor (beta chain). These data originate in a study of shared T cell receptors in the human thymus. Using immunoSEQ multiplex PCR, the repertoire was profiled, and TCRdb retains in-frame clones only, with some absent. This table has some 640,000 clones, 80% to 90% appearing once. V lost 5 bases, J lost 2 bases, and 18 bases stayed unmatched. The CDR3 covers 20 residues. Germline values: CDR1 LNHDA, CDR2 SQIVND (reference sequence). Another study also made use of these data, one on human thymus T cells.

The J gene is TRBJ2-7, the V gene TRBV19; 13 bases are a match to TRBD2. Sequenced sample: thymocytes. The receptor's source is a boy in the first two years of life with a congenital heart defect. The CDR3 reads CASSSQNLTSGRTATYEQYF. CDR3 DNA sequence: TGTGCCAGTAGTTCACAAAACCTGACTAGCGGGAGGACCGCAACCTACGAGCAGTACTTC.